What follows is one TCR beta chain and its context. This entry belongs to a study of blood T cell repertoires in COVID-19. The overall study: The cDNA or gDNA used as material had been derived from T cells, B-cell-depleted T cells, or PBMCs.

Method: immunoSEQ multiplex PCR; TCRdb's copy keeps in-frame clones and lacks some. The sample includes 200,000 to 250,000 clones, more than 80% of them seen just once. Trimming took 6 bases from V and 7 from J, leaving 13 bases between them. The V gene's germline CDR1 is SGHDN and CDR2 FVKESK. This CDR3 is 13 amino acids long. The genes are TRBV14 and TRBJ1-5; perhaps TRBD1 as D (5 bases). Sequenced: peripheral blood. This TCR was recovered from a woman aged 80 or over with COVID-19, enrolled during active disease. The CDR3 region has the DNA TGTGCCAGCAGTAGATCTCGGGGGCAGCCCCAGCATTTT. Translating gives CASSRSRGQPQHF.